This note documents a single TCR beta chain sequence. These data come from a study of blood T cell repertoires in COVID-19. Study details: Sites in the United States, Italy and Spain provided acute and convalescent COVID-19 samples. T cells, B-cell-depleted T cells, or PBMCs provided the cDNA or gDNA that served as material.

V trimming: 5 bases; J trimming: 5 bases; junction bases outside the gene matches: 13. The V gene's germline CDR1 is SGHVS and CDR2 FQNEAQ. This CDR3 region has 18 residues. Method: immunoSEQ multiplex PCR; TCRdb's copy keeps in-frame clones and lacks some. Among more than 350,000 clones, roughly nine tenths were seen once, and the ten largest hold approximately 3%. The sequence came from a woman aged 25-40 years with COVID-19, enrolled during active disease. The sequenced sample consisted of peripheral blood. J is TRBJ2-7 and V is TRBV7-8; 15 bases agree with TRBD2. CDR3 loop: CASSLTGTSGGTQDEQYF. The CDR3 nucleotides are TGTGCCAGCAGCCTAACCGGGACTAGCGGGGGGACTCAGGACGAGCAGTACTTC.